These T cell receptor beta chains were read from a single sample in a study of early T cells in non-severe SARS-CoV-2 infection. Each CDR3 protein is one row after TCRdb ran MiXCR on the 5' RACE reads. This sample has 70,000 to 95,000 distinct CDR3 sequences; about 15% occur once, and the top ten carry less than 0.6%. Sample: whole blood. These receptors all come from an adult who was a healthcare worker with PCR-confirmed SARS-CoV-2 infection or an uninfected control (not recorded which). Both conserved end residues are part of each CDR3. Fields, in order: D gene, V gene, J gene, clone size, CDR3 DNA, CDR3 protein. D genes are given only for firm matches. Clone size is given for some rows only: seen once, a few or many times, or a class if the clone is expanded.

TRBD2	TRBV2	TRBJ2-3	-	TGTGCCAGCAGAGCGGGGTACACAGATACGCAGTATTTT	CASRAGYTDTQYF
-	TRBV5-6	TRBJ1-4	few	TGTGCCAGCAGCTTGGGGTCCGGAAATGAAAAACTGTTTTTT	CASSLGSGNEKLFF
-	TRBV3-1	TRBJ2-5	many	TGTGCCAGCAGCCAGCCAGACTCGGGGACCCGAATCCAAGAGACCCAGTACTTC	CASSQPDSGTRIQETQYF
-	TRBV25-1	TRBJ1-1	-	TGTGCCAGCAGTGAAATCGGAGAGACTGAAGCTTTCTTT	CASSEIGETEAFF
-	TRBV7-8	TRBJ2-3	few	TGTGCCAGCAGCTTTTCAAATACGCAGTATTTT	CASSFSNTQYF
TRBD1	TRBV7-3	TRBJ2-1	-	TGTGCCAGCAGCGCGCAGACAGGGGCCAACTACAATGAGCAGTTCTTC	CASSAQTGANYNEQFF
-	TRBV12-3/TRBV12-4	TRBJ2-3	many	TGTGCCAGCAGGGCCTCTAGCACAGATACGCAGTATTTT	CASRASSTDTQYF
-	TRBV7-6	TRBJ2-1	few	TGTGCCAGCAGCCTACTCCCCGGGTGGACAGTTAACTACAATGAGCAGTTCTTC	CASSLLPGWTVNYNEQFF
-	TRBV5-4	TRBJ2-3	-	TGTGCCAGCAGCTCAACGGGATCCCTGGCGGCGCAGTATTTT	CASSSTGSLAAQYF
-	TRBV7-3	TRBJ1-6	few	TGTGCCAGCAGCTTAACTGGGGGGCCAAATTCACCCCTCCACTTT	CASSLTGGPNSPLHF
-	TRBV9	TRBJ2-1	-	TGTGCCAGCAGCGCCCGGTCCCCGGTAAATGAGCAGTTCTTC	CASSARSPVNEQFF
TRBD1	TRBV12-3/TRBV12-4	TRBJ1-1	few	TGTGCCAGCAGTCACGGGACAGGGCGAGGAAACACTGAAGCTTTCTTT	CASSHGTGRGNTEAFF
TRBD1	TRBV18	TRBJ2-1	few	TGTGCCAGCTCGCTCATCTTAGGGGGCAGCTCCTACAATGAGCAGTTCTTC	CASSLILGGSSYNEQFF
-	TRBV20-1	TRBJ2-1	few	TGCAGTGCTAGAGGGCGAAAGCTAGGCTTTACCTACAATGAGCAGTTCTTC	CSARGRKLGFTYNEQFF
-	TRBV2	TRBJ1-5	few	TGTGCCAGCAGTGACGTGGGGAATCAGCCCCAGCATTTT	CASSDVGNQPQHF
-	TRBV9	TRBJ2-3	few	TGTGCCAGCAGCGCGGACAGATTCACAGATACGCAGTATTTT	CASSADRFTDTQYF
-	TRBV5-1	TRBJ2-1	few	TGCGCCAGCAGCTTGAGTAGGGATGAGCAGTTCTTC	CASSLSRDEQFF
TRBD2	TRBV29-1	TRBJ2-1	few	TGCAGCGTTGAAGATCCTACGGGGGGCTCCTACAATGAGCAGTTCTTC	CSVEDPTGGSYNEQFF
TRBD1	TRBV20-1	TRBJ1-2	few	TGCAGTGCTAAAGCGGGACAGCCGTTCGGCTACACCTTC	CSAKAGQPFGYTF
-	TRBV15	TRBJ1-1	many	TGTGCCACCAGCAGGGCTATGGGCGGCACTGAAGCTTTCTTT	CATSRAMGGTEAFF
TRBD2	TRBV29-1	TRBJ2-3	-	TGCAGCGGGGACGACGGGAGGAACACAGATACGCAGTATTTT	CSGDDGRNTDTQYF
TRBD1	TRBV7-2	TRBJ1-5	-	TGTGCCAGCAGCTTGGACAGGGCCGGGCGGCCCCAGCATTTT	CASSLDRAGRPQHF
TRBD1	TRBV5-4	TRBJ1-1	few	TGTGCCAGCAGCTTACAGGGGTTGGGGGCTTTCTTT	CASSLQGLGAFF
-	TRBV7-2	TRBJ1-1	-	TGTGCCAGCAGCTTGAACAGACTAAACACTGAAGCTTTCTTT	CASSLNRLNTEAFF
-	TRBV4-1	TRBJ2-5	-	TGCGCCAGCAGCCAAGTTGCAGGATCAGAGACCCAGTACTTC	CASSQVAGSETQYF
-	TRBV19	TRBJ1-2	many	TGTGCCAGTACCGGTTATTCTCCGACCTATGGCTACACCTTC	CASTGYSPTYGYTF
-	TRBV5-6	TRBJ2-3	few	TGTGCCAGCAGCTCTGTGGTACCAGATACGCAGTATTTT	CASSSVVPDTQYF
-	TRBV5-1	TRBJ1-2	-	TGCGCCAGCAGCCCAGGGACATTTAACTATGGCTACACCTTC	CASSPGTFNYGYTF
-	TRBV28	TRBJ1-5	-	TGTGCCAGCAGTTTTGACAGAGGCTCCAATCAGCCCCAGCATTTT	CASSFDRGSNQPQHF
TRBD1	TRBV12-3/TRBV12-4	TRBJ2-2	few	TGTGCCAGCAGGTGGACAGGCCGCACCGGGGAGCTGTTTTTT	CASRWTGRTGELFF
TRBD1	TRBV4-2	TRBJ1-2	-	TGTGCCAGCAGCCCGGACAGGATGAACTATGGCTACACCTTC	CASSPDRMNYGYTF
-	TRBV3-1	TRBJ1-1	many	TGTGCCAGCAGCCTCTGGACAGCCAACACTGAAGCTTTCTTT	CASSLWTANTEAFF
-	TRBV5-1	TRBJ2-5	few	TGCGCCAGCAGCTTGGAAAGGGGGAGCCAAGAGACCCAGTACTTC	CASSLERGSQETQYF
TRBD1	TRBV29-1	TRBJ2-1	-	TGCAGCGTGGGACAGGGGGCGCATGATGAGCAGTTCTTC	CSVGQGAHDEQFF
-	TRBV7-6	TRBJ2-5	few	TGTGCCAGCAGCCCGGGGACTGGAAAAGAGACCCAGTACTTC	CASSPGTGKETQYF
-	TRBV29-1	TRBJ1-4	many	TGCAGCGCTACGCAACAGGGTCGTAATGAAAAACTGTTTTTT	CSATQQGRNEKLFF
-	TRBV12-3/TRBV12-4	TRBJ1-5	many	TGTGCCAGCAGTTTTGGACGTCAGCCCCAGCATTTT	CASSFGRQPQHF
-	TRBV5-1	TRBJ2-4	-	TGCGCCAGCAGCCTCGACAGGCGGGGCTGGGACATTCAGTACTTC	CASSLDRRGWDIQYF
-	TRBV10-1	TRBJ2-1	few	TGCGCCAGCAGTGAGTCGGTGCGGGGCAATGAGCAGTTCTTC	CASSESVRGNEQFF